A single sample is the source of the 2 T cell receptor beta chains below, sequenced in a study of siplizumab effects on memory and regulatory T cells. Using immunoSEQ multiplex PCR, the repertoire was profiled, and TCRdb retains in-frame clones only, with some absent. Of 100,000 or so clones in the sample, about 93% are singletons; the top ten hold less than 0.35%. Sequenced input: CD4+ T cells sorted from blood. The receptors originated from a human donor in good health.

This clone has only one observation. V gene TRBV7-8 combines with J gene TRBJ2-7; 7 nucleotides line up with TRBD1. J gave up 6 bases and V 0 bases, and 5 bases lay outside the gene matches. The V gene's germline CDR1 is SGHVS and CDR2 FQNEAQ. The CDR3 is 14 amino acids. This CDR3 reads CASSLARGGLEQYF. The CDR3 coding sequence is TGTGCCAGCAGCTTAGCACGAGGGGGCCTCGAGCAGTACTTC.

The chain is built from TRBV30 and TRBJ1-4; 7 nucleotides agree with TRBD1. The CDR3 spans 14 residues. J lost 10 bases, V lost 1 base, and 9 bases had no gene match. Germline CDR1 is GTSNPN and CDR2 is SVGIG (reference sequence). CDR3 region: CAWSADRDRGKLFF. CDR3 coding DNA: TGTGCCTGGAGTGCCGACAGGGATCGGGGAAAACTGTTTTTT.